A selection of T cell receptor beta chains follows, all from one sample in a study of long-term antiretroviral therapy in people with HIV. Assay used: immunoSEQ multiplex PCR; TCRdb lists only in-frame clones, some missing. This sample yields under 20,000 clones, of which about 86% are seen a single time; about 17% belongs to the top ten. The sample was unsorted PBMCs, taken just before starting antiretroviral therapy. All receptors derive from a middle-aged man with HIV. The CDR3 runs from the conserved cysteine through the conserved F or W. Each record gives: J gene, D gene, clone size, V gene, CDR3 protein, CDR3 DNA. The D gene is left open where the match is weak. The listing skips clone size in some rows; elsewhere it reads once, few, many or a size class.

TRBJ1-4 . . TRBV6-6 CASSWSREKLFF TGTGCCAGCAGTTGGAGCAGGGAAAAACTGTTTTTT
TRBJ2-3 . once TRBV6-1 CASSEIPSVTDTQYF TGTGCCAGCAGTGAAATCCCTAGCGTCACAGATACGCAGTATTTT
TRBJ2-1 TRBD2 . TRBV9 CASSEGVAGAGEQFF TGTGCCAGCAGCGAGGGAGTAGCGGGAGCCGGTGAGCAGTTCTTC
TRBJ1-3 . . TRBV6-5 CASSLGTGTPGNTIYF TGTGCCAGCAGTTTAGGCACAGGGACTCCTGGAAACACCATATATTTT
TRBJ2-7 TRBD1 . TRBV10-1 CASGTGDHEQYF TGCGCCAGCGGGACAGGGGACCACGAGCAGTACTTC
TRBJ1-4 . . TRBV7-9 CASSPPGRGTNEKLFF TGTGCCAGCAGCCCGCCCGGGAGGGGCACTAATGAAAAACTGTTTTTT
TRBJ2-7 . . TRBV7-9 CASSVGGFEQYF TGTGCCAGCAGTGTAGGGGGGTTCGAGCAGTACTTC
TRBJ2-5 . . TRBV19 CASSSTEETQYF TGTGCCAGTAGCTCGACAGAAGAGACCCAGTACTTC
TRBJ2-6 . . TRBV6-1 CASSDRGLLSGANVLTF TGTGCCAGCAGTGACAGGGGCCTCCTCTCTGGGGCCAACGTCCTGACTTTC
TRBJ2-7 . once TRBV15 CATSLSYYEQYF TGTGCCACCTCGCTTTCTTACTACGAGCAGTACTTC
TRBJ1-3 . . TRBV13 CASSSGTSGNTIYF TGTGCCAGCAGTTCTGGTACCTCTGGAAACACCATATATTTT
TRBJ2-5 . . TRBV15 CATSRGRRETQYF TGTGCCACCAGCAGAGGTCGGAGGGAGACCCAGTACTTC
TRBJ1-2 . . TRBV29-1 CSVGGSNGYTF TGCAGCGTCGGGGGGTCTAATGGCTACACCTTC
TRBJ1-5 . . TRBV15 CATSMSNSNQPQHF TGTGCCACCAGCATGAGTAATAGCAATCAGCCCCAGCATTTT
TRBJ2-1 TRBD2 . TRBV6-1 CASSSGSGSSNEQFF TGTGCCAGCAGTTCCGGTAGCGGGAGCTCGAATGAGCAGTTCTTC
TRBJ1-1 . once TRBV11-3 CASSLDVVTEAFF TGTGCCAGCAGCTTAGACGTCGTCACTGAAGCTTTCTTT
TRBJ2-2 . few TRBV18 CASSPPTGLAGELFF TGTGCCAGCTCACCCCCGACAGGATTAGCCGGGGAGCTGTTTTTT
TRBJ1-2 . . TRBV7-2 CASRPTDHYGYTF TGTGCCAGCAGGCCCACCGATCACTATGGCTACACCTTC
TRBJ2-7 TRBD1 . TRBV6-5 CASSRDRGEQYF TGTGCCAGCAGCCGGGACAGGGGCGAGCAGTACTTC
TRBJ1-5 . . TRBV18 CASSPQGSNQPQHF TGTGCCAGCTCACCACAGGGTAGCAATCAGCCCCAGCATTTT
TRBJ1-5 TRBD1 . TRBV11-3 CASSPLGRGPNQPQHF TGTGCCAGCAGCCCCCTGGGGAGGGGGCCCAATCAGCCCCAGCATTTT
TRBJ1-2 . . TRBV5-1 CASSLGQPRYGYTF TGCGCCAGCAGCTTGGGGCAGCCTCGTTATGGCTACACCTTC
TRBJ1-1 . few TRBV4-1 CASSEEDWENTEAFF TGCGCCAGCAGCGAAGAAGACTGGGAGAACACTGAAGCTTTCTTT
TRBJ2-3 TRBD1 medium-sized TRBV6-4 CASSGTGGTDTQYF TGTGCCAGCAGTGGGACAGGGGGCACAGATACGCAGTATTTT
TRBJ2-7 TRBD1 few TRBV2 CASSGTGSSYEQYF TGTGCCAGCAGTGGGACAGGGAGCTCCTACGAGCAGTACTTC
TRBJ1-5 . . TRBV4-1 CASSQDPVERVNQPQHF TGCGCCAGCAGCCAAGATCCCGTCGAACGCGTGAATCAGCCCCAGCATTTT
TRBJ2-5 TRBD1 . TRBV7-9 CASSFTGTVYF TGTGCCAGCAGCTTCACCGGGACAGTTTACTTC
TRBJ1-3 . . TRBV6-1 CASSDGVSGNTIYF TGTGCCAGCAGTGATGGAGTCTCTGGAAACACCATATATTTT
TRBJ1-2 . . TRBV5-1 CASSLLAAAYGYTF TGCGCCAGCAGCTTGCTGGCGGCCGCCTATGGCTACACCTTC
TRBJ2-3 TRBD2 . TRBV27 CASSLSLLAGAVDTQYF TGTGCCAGCAGTTTATCGCTACTAGCGGGAGCGGTAGATACGCAGTATTTT
TRBJ1-1 . . TRBV29-1 CSVERAGQNTEAFF TGCAGCGTTGAAAGGGCAGGTCAGAACACTGAAGCTTTCTTT
TRBJ2-7 . . TRBV27 CASSLSGYEQYF TGTGCCAGCAGTTTATCAGGCTACGAGCAGTACTTC
TRBJ2-3 . . TRBV6-1 CASSEGQLTDTQYF TGTGCCAGCAGTGAAGGACAGCTCACAGATACGCAGTATTTT
TRBJ2-1 TRBD2 . TRBV18 CASSPPRGGSYNEQFF TGTGCCAGCTCACCACCGCGGGGGGGATCCTACAATGAGCAGTTCTTC
TRBJ1-1 . . TRBV5-1 CASGYAGNTEAFF TGCGCCAGCGGGTATGCGGGGAACACTGAAGCTTTCTTT
TRBJ2-6 . . TRBV5-4 CASNTVGMNSGANVLTF TGTGCCAGCAACACGGTGGGGATGAACTCTGGGGCCAACGTCCTGACTTTC
TRBJ1-5 . few TRBV19 CASTFKHGVSNQPQHF TGTGCCAGTACCTTCAAACACGGAGTTAGCAATCAGCCCCAGCATTTT
TRBJ2-1 TRBD2 . TRBV6-5 CASRLAGDYNEQFF TGTGCCAGCCGTTTAGCGGGAGATTACAATGAGCAGTTCTTC
TRBJ1-2 . . TRBV6-6 CASILGEANYGYTF TGTGCCAGTATACTGGGGGAGGCTAACTATGGCTACACCTTT
TRBJ2-5 TRBD1 once TRBV7-9 CASSLGGQGIQETQYF TGTGCCAGCAGCCTCGGGGGACAGGGAATTCAAGAGACCCAGTACTTC
TRBJ2-2 TRBD1 once TRBV2 CASKRAPSSGTGGTGELFF TGTGCCAGCAAAAGAGCCCCTTCGTCCGGGACAGGGGGAACCGGGGAGCTGTTTTTT
TRBJ1-5 . few TRBV19 CASSIGVQPQHF TGTGCCAGTAGTATTGGGGTCCAGCCCCAGCATTTT
TRBJ2-2 TRBD2 once TRBV5-6 CASAILGGSNTGELFF TGTGCCAGCGCCATTCTGGGGGGGTCGAACACCGGGGAGCTGTTTTTT
TRBJ2-1 TRBD2 . TRBV7-9 CASSLPAGGGNEQFF TGTGCCAGCAGCTTACCAGCGGGAGGGGGCAATGAGCAGTTCTTC
TRBJ2-7 . . TRBV5-1 CASSSMTGSYEQYF TGCGCCAGCAGCTCAATGACTGGTTCCTACGAGCAGTACTTC
TRBJ2-3 TRBD1 once TRBV6-1 CASSEGTGGADTQYF TGTGCCAGCAGTGAGGGGACAGGGGGCGCAGATACGCAGTATTTT